The 15 T cell receptor beta chains presented below share a single source sample, sequenced in a study of control samples from healthy donors and cancer patients. The protocol was immunoSEQ multiplex PCR, while the TCRdb copy is restricted to in-frame clones and leaves out a portion. The table has 54,000 or so clones, 90% to 95% seen once. The specimen was blood. All receptors derive from a man aged 25 to 40 in good health.

This chain joins TRBV6-2 or TRBV6-3 and TRBJ2-2; D is perhaps TRBD1 (6 bases). V lost 5 bases and J 1 base, leaving 11 bases between the germline ends. Germline V lookup: CDR1 MNHEY, CDR2 SVGEGT. The CDR3 runs to 15 residues. The CDR3 reads CASSLQGLNTGELFF. For the CDR3, the DNA is TGTGCCAGCAGTCTACAGGGTTTGAACACCGGGGAGCTGTTTTTT.

The rearrangement joins TRBV7-9 to TRBJ2-7; D perhaps matches TRBD1 (6 bases). Trimming pared 4 bases from V and 5 bases from J, leaving 15 bases between. The germline V gene encodes CDR1 SEHNR and CDR2 FQNEAQ (reference sequence). The CDR3 sequence is 14 residues long. CDR3 bases: TGTGCCAGCAGCTCCCGACAGGCGAAGGACGAGCAGTACTTC. It encodes CASSSRQAKDEQYF. Full variable domain (remainder filled in from reference TRBV7-9 and TRBJ2-7): DTGVSQNPRHKITKRGQNVTFRCDPISEHNRLYWYRQTLGQGPEFLTYFQNEAQLEKSRLLSDRFSAERPKGSFSTLEIQRTEQGDSAMYLCASSSRQAKDEQYFGPGTRLTVT.

The CDR3 nucleotides are TGTGCCAGCAGCGTCCTGGACGGCTACGAGCAGTACTTC. Its translation is CASSVLDGYEQYF. This chain connects TRBV9 to TRBJ2-7, with unresolved D. Looked up from germline, CDR1 is SGDLS and CDR2 is YYNGEE. V gave up 2 bases and J gave up 3 bases, with 9 bases separating them. The CDR3 has 13 amino acids. Variable domain in full (rest from reference TRBV9 and TRBJ2-7): DSGVTQTPKHLITATGQRVTLRCSPRSGDLSVYWYQQSLDQGLQFLIQYYNGEERAKGNILERFSAQQFPDLHSELNLSSLELGDSALYFCASSVLDGYEQYFGPGTRLTVT.

This clone appeared a single time. V and J are TRBV4-1 and TRBJ1-5; weak D call: TRBD1 (5 bases). Germline lookup yields CDR1 MGHRA and CDR2 YSYEKL. Trimming removed 1 base from V and 0 bases from J, with 25 bases in between. The CDR3 length is 21 residues. The CDR3 loop is CASSQGRFTREGTYSNQPQHF. In DNA form, the CDR3 reads TGCGCCAGCAGCCAAGGGCGTTTTACAAGGGAGGGGACCTATAGCAATCAGCCCCAGCATTTT.

This chain links TRBV28 with TRBJ1-4, with 9 bases identical to TRBD1. This CDR3 region has 13 residues. Germline CDR1 is MDHEN and CDR2 is SYDVKM. After removal of 8 bases from V and 7 bases from J, the junction contained 5 bases not matched to a gene. This CDR3 reads CASAGQGGEKLFF. The CDR3, as DNA: TGTGCCAGCGCGGGACAGGGCGGTGAAAAACTGTTTTTT.

This sequence joins TRBV27 and TRBJ2-1, with TRBD2 identical over 11 bases. The CDR3 has 17 residues. Germline loops: CDR1 MNHEY, CDR2 SMNVEV (reference sequence). The ends lost 6 bases at V and 4 bases at J; junction bases unmatched: 11. CDR3 in amino acids: CASRGLAVPTLYNEQFF. The CDR3 nucleotides read TGTGCCAGCAGGGGACTAGCGGTCCCGACCCTGTACAATGAGCAGTTCTTC.

The V and J genes are TRBV6-2 or TRBV6-3 and TRBJ2-2; D unresolved. The CDR3 is made up of 13 amino acids. Trimming stripped 1 base from V and 4 bases from J, with 4 bases between. Germline loops: CDR1 MNHEY, CDR2 SVGEGT. The CDR3: CASSYFGTGELFF. For the CDR3, the DNA is TGTGCCAGCAGTTACTTCGGCACCGGGGAGCTGTTTTTT.

This chain connects TRBV6-5 to TRBJ2-3; TRBD2 matches at 14 bases. V gave up 7 bases and J gave up 6 bases; unmatched junction bases: 3. Germline loops: CDR1 MNHEY, CDR2 SVGAGI. CDR3 length: 14 residues. CDR3 amino acids: CASIWTSGGDTQYF. The CDR3 bases are TGTGCCAGCATTTGGACTAGCGGGGGGGATACGCAGTATTTT.

The V and J genes are TRBV5-4 and TRBJ2-2; TRBD1 or TRBD2 may be the D gene (5 bases each). Deletions cut 6 bases from V and 4 bases from J, with 10 bases between. The CDR3 extends over 13 amino acids. Germline values: CDR1 SGHNT, CDR2 YYREEE (reference sequence). The CDR3 DNA reads TGTGCCAGCACCCGGGACGGCACCGGGGAGCTGTTTTTT. Its translation is CASTRDGTGELFF.

The chain uses TRBV5-6 and TRBJ1-2; D perhaps matches TRBD1 (5 bases). Between the trimmed V and J ends, which lost 0 bases and 1 base, there was a span of 7 bases. CDR3 size: 14 residues. From germline, CDR1 is SGHDT and CDR2 YYEEEE. CDR3 sequence reads: CASSLVDSNYGYTF. The CDR3 DNA follows: TGTGCCAGCAGCTTGGTAGACAGTAACTATGGCTACACCTTC.

The chain joins TRBV4-1 to TRBJ2-2; 10 nucleotides agree with TRBD2. CDR3 length equals 16 residues. Germline V lookup: CDR1 MGHRA, CDR2 YSYEKL. Unmatched junction bases numbered 7, after V lost 2 bases and J lost 7 bases. In DNA form, the CDR3 reads TGCGCCAGCAGCCAATATAGCGGGAGGCCGGGCGGGGAGCTGTTTTTT. Translated, it gives CASSQYSGRPGGELFF.

This clone was detected only once. The chain recombines TRBV10-2 with TRBJ2-3; weak D call: TRBD2 (5 bases). V shed 3 bases and J shed 0 bases, with 16 bases lying between them. The CDR3 extends over 17 amino acids. Looked up from germline, CDR1 is WSHSY and CDR2 is SAAADI. CDR3 DNA sequence: TGCGCCAGCAGTGATCCCCAAAGCGGAACTAGCACAGATACGCAGTATTTT. Protein: CASSDPQSGTSTDTQYF.

CDR3 DNA sequence: TGTGCCAGCACCGCGACTAGCGAGGCCTACGAGCAGTACTTC. This encodes CASTATSEAYEQYF. This sequence joins TRBV6-1 and TRBJ2-7; 8 nucleotides line up with TRBD2. Losses at the gene ends were 7 bases for V and 2 bases for J; bases not matched to a gene: 7. The CDR3 has 14 residues. Germline lookup yields CDR1 MNHNS and CDR2 SASEGT.

The J gene is TRBJ2-7, the V gene TRBV24-1; D gene ambiguous. V lost 7 bases and J 0 bases, leaving 12 bases between the germline ends. This CDR3 has 14 amino acids. Germline CDR1 reads KGHDR; CDR2 reads SFDVKD. CDR3 region: CATSLPAYSYEQYF. The CDR3 DNA sequence: TGTGCCACCAGCCTGCCTGCCTACTCCTACGAGCAGTACTTC.

V gene TRBV4-3 combines with J gene TRBJ1-1, with a possible D match to TRBD1 (5 bases). This CDR3 is 16 amino acids long. V gave up 0 bases and J gave up 4 bases, with 15 bases separating them. Per germline, CDR1 LGHNA and CDR2 YSLEER. CDR3 region: CASSQDLREGRTEAFF. CDR3 DNA sequence: TGCGCCAGCAGCCAAGATCTTCGGGAGGGGCGCACTGAAGCTTTCTTT.